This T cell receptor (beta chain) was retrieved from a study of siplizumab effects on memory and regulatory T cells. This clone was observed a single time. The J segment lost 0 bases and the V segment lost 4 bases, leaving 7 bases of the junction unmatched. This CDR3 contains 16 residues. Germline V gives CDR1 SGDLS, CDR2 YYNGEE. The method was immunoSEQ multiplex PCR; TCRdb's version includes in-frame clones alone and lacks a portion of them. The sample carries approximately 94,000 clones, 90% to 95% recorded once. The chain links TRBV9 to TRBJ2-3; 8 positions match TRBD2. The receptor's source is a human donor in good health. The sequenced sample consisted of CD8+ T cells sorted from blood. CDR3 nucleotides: TGTGCCAGCAGCCTGGGCGGGGGGCATAGCACAGATACGCAGTATTTT. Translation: CASSLGGGHSTDTQYF. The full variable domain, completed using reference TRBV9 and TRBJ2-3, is DSGVTQTPKHLITATGQRVTLRCSPRSGDLSVYWYQQSLDQGLQFLIQYYNGEERAKGNILERFSAQQFPDLHSELNLSSLELGDSALYFCASSLGGGHSTDTQYFGPGTRLTVL.